Below, 9 T cell receptor beta chains from the same sample are listed, as sequenced in a study of early T cells in non-severe SARS-CoV-2 infection. TCRdb re-derived calls from the 5' RACE reads in MiXCR, one entry per CDR3 protein. The table lists 90,000 or so distinct CDR3 sequences, about 15% of them singletons. Sequenced sample: whole blood. The receptors here all came from an adult who was a healthcare worker with PCR-confirmed SARS-CoV-2 infection or an uninfected control (not recorded which).

This clonotype was detected a few times. This rearrangement joins TRBV20-1 to TRBJ1-2, with unresolved D. The CDR3 loop spans 11 amino acids. Trimming pared 7 bases from V and 7 bases from J, leaving 13 bases between. The germline V gene encodes CDR1 DFQATT and CDR2 SNEGSKA (reference sequence). The CDR3 loop is CSVKGRVGYTF. In nucleotides, the CDR3 is TGCAGTGTAAAGGGAAGGGTTGGCTACACCTTC.

The rearrangement links TRBV19 to TRBJ2-7, with TRBD1 as a possible D gene (6 bases). The CDR3 length is 14 residues. Looked up from germline, CDR1 is LNHDA and CDR2 is SQIVND (reference sequence). V gave up 3 bases and J gave up 6 bases, with 15 bases separating them. This chain's CDR3 is CASSIAAGAREQYF. In nucleotides, the CDR3 is TGTGCCAGTAGTATCGCGGCAGGGGCGCGCGAGCAGTACTTC. Using reference TRBV19 and TRBJ2-7 for the parts outside the CDR3, the full variable domain is DGGITQSPKYLFRKEGQNVTLSCEQNLNHDAMYWYRQDPGQGLRLIYYSQIVNDFQKGDIAEGYSVSREKKESFPLTVTSAQKNPTAFYLCASSIAAGAREQYFGPGTRLTVT.

Many counts were recorded for this clonotype. The chain links TRBV10-2 to TRBJ2-5, with D uncertain. This CDR3 has 12 residues. CDR1 and CDR2 (germline): WSHSY, SAAADI. V dropped 4 bases and J dropped 5 bases, with 8 bases sitting between them. The CDR3 loop is CASSADAETQYF. In nucleotides, the CDR3 is TGCGCCAGCAGTGCGGACGCGGAGACCCAGTACTTC.

This clonotype was counted a few times. V and J are TRBV3-1 and TRBJ1-1; D uncertain. Germline assignment: CDR1 LGHDT and CDR2 YNNKEL (reference sequence). V dropped 4 bases and J dropped 1 base, with 10 bases sitting between them. The CDR3 extends over 14 amino acids. CDR3 loop: CASSLTVENTEAFF. In DNA form, the CDR3 reads TGTGCCAGCAGCCTCACCGTGGAGAACACTGAAGCTTTCTTT.

The V and J genes are TRBV2 and TRBJ2-3; D uncertain. Germline V gene data show CDR1 as SNHLY and CDR2 as FYNNEI. V lost 8 bases, J lost 2 bases, and 11 bases lay in between. CDR3 length equals 13 residues. CDR3 nucleotides: TGTGCCAGCGTGACGGGTTTCACAGATACGCAGTATTTT. Translation gives CASVTGFTDTQYF.

This clonotype appeared a few times. This chain links TRBV10-3 with TRBJ2-1; D gene unclear. The CDR3 is 14 residues long. Germline V gives CDR1 ENHRY, CDR2 SYGVKD. With 3 bases removed from V and 5 bases from J, the gap between germline ends came to 11 bases. CDR3 nucleotides: TGTGCCATCAGTGAATCGTCCCCAAACAATGAGCAGTTCTTC. Translated, it gives CAISESSPNNEQFF.

This clonotype was detected ten times or more. The rearrangement links TRBV11-2 to TRBJ1-1, with a weak D call TRBD1 (5 bases). The CDR3 loop spans 11 amino acids. CDR1 SGHAT and CDR2 FQNNGV come from the germline V gene. V was trimmed by 6 bases and J by 8 bases, leaving 10 bases between them. The DNA for the CDR3 is TGTGCCAGCAGGCGAGGGGTAGAAGCTTTCTTT. As protein: CASRRGVEAFF.

This clonotype was observed many times. The chain is built from TRBV19 and TRBJ2-1; TRBD2 aligns across 13 bases. CDR1 and CDR2 from the germline V gene are LNHDA and SQIVND (reference sequence). CDR3 length: 16 amino acids. With V trimmed by 9 bases and J by 0 bases, 5 bases remained unmatched. CDR3: CASSRTSGSSYNEQFF. In DNA form, the CDR3 reads TGTGCCAGCAGCCGGACTAGCGGGAGCTCCTACAATGAGCAGTTCTTC.

The chain uses TRBV5-1 and TRBJ2-3; D possibly corresponds to TRBD2 (6 bases). Germline lookup yields CDR1 SGHRS and CDR2 YFSETQ. The ends were cut back, 0 bases at V and 5 bases at J, with 10 bases in the middle. CDR3 length: 14 residues. The chain's CDR3 is CASSLGLEGDTQYF. The CDR3 bases are TGCGCCAGCAGCTTGGGACTAGAGGGAGATACGCAGTATTTT.